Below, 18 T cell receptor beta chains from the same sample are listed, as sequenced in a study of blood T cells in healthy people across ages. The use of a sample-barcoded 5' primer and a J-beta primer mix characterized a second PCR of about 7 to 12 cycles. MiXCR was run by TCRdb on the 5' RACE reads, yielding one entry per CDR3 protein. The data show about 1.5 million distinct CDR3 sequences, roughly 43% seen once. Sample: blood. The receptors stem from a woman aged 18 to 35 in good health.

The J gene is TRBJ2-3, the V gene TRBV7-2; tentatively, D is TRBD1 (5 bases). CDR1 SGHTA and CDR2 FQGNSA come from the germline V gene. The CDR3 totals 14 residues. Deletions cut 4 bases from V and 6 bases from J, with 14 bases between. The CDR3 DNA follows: TGTGCCAGCAGCTGCGGTCAGGGTCCGGATACGCAGTATTTT. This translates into CASSCGQGPDTQYF.

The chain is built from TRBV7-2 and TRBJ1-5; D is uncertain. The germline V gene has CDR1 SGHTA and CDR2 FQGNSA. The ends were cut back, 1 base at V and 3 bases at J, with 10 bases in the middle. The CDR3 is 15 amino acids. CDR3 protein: CASSLGLGFNQPQHF. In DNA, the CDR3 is TGTGCCAGCAGCTTAGGCCTGGGATTCAATCAGCCCCAGCATTTT.

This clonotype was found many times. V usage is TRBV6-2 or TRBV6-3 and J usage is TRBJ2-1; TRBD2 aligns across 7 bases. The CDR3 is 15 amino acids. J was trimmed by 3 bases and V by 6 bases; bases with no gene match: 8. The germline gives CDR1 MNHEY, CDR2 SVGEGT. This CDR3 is CASSPTGGIYNEQFF. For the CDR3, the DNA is TGTGCCAGCAGCCCGACGGGGGGAATCTACAATGAGCAGTTCTTC.

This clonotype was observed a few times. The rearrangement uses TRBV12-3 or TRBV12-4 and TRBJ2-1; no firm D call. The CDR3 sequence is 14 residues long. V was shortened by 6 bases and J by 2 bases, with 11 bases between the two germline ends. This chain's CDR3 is CASSPRRAYNEQFF. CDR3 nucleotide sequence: TGTGCCAGCAGCCCCCGTAGAGCCTACAATGAGCAGTTCTTC.

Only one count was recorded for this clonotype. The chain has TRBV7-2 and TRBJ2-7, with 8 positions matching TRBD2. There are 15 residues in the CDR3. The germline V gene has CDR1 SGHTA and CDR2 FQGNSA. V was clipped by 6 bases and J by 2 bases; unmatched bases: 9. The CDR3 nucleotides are TGTGCCAGCAGTTCCATTTCGGGGGGGACCTACGAGCAGTACTTC. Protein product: CASSSISGGTYEQYF.

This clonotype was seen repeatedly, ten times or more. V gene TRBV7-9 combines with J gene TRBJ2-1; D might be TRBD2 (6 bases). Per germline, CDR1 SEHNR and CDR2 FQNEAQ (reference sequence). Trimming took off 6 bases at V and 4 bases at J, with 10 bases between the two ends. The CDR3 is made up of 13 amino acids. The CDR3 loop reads CASSLARYNEQFF. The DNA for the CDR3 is TGTGCCAGCAGTCTAGCGAGATACAATGAGCAGTTCTTC.

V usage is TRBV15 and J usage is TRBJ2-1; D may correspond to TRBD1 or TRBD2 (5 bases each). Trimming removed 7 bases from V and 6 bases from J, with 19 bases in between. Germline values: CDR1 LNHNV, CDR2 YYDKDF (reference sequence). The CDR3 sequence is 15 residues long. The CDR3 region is CATTTSVSGGNEQFF. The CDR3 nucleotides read TGTGCCACCACCACGTCGGTATCTGGGGGCAATGAGCAGTTCTTC.

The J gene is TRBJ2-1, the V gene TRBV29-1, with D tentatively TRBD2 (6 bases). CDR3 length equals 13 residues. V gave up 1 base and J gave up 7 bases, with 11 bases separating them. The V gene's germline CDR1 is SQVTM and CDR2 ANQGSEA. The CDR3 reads CSVEVGGKNEQFF. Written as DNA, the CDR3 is TGCAGCGTTGAAGTGGGGGGAAAAAATGAGCAGTTCTTC.

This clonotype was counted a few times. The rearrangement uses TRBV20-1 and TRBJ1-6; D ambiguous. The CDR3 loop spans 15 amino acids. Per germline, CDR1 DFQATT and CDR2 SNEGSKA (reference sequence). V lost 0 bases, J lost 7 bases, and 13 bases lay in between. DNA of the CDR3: TGCAGTGCTAGAGATATTCGGCACCTCAATTCACCCCTCCACTTT. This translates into CSARDIRHLNSPLHF.

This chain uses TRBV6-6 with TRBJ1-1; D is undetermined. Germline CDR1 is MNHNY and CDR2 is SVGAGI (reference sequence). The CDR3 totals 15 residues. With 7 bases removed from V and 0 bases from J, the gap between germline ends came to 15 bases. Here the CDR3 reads CASTMTTEMNTEAFF. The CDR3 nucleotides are TGTGCCAGCACCATGACAACAGAGATGAACACTGAAGCTTTCTTT.

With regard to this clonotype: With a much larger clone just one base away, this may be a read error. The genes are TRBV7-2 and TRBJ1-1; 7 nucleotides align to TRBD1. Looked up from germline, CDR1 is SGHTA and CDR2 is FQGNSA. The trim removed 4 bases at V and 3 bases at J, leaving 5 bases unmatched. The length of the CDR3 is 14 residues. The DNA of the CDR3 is TGTGCCAGCAGCTCCGACAGGGTGGACACTGAAGCTTTCTTT. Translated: CASSSDRVDTEAFF.

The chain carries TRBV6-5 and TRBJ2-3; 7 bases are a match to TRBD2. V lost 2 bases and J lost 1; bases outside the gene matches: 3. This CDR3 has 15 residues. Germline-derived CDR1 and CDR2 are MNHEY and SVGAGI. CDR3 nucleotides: TGTGCCAGCAGTTACGCAAGCGGGGGCACAGATACGCAGTATTTT. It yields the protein CASSYASGGTDTQYF.

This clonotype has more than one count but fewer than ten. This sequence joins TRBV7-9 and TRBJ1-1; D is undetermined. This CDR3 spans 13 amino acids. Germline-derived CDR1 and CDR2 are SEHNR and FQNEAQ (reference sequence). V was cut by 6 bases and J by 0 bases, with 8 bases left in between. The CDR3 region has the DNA TGTGCCAGCAGACCCCACCTGAACACTGAAGCTTTCTTT. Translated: CASRPHLNTEAFF.

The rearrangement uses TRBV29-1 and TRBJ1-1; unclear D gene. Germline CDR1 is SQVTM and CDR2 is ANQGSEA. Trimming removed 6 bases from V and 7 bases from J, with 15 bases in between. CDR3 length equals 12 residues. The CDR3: CSVETLSSEAFF. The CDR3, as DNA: TGCAGCGTCGAAACCCTTAGCAGTGAAGCTTTCTTT.

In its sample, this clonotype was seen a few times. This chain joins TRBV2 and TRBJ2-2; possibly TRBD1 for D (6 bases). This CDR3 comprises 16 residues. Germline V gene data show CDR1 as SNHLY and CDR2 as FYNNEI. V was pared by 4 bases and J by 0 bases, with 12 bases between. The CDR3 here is CASSGTESANTGELFF. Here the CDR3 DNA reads TGTGCCAGCAGTGGGACAGAGAGCGCGAACACCGGGGAGCTGTTTTTT.

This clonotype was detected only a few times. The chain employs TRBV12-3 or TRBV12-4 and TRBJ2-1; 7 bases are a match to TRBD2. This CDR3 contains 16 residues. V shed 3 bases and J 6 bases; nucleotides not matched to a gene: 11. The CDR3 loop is CASSFFGGTHSNEQFF. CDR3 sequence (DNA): TGTGCCAGCAGTTTTTTCGGGGGGACCCATAGCAATGAGCAGTTCTTC.

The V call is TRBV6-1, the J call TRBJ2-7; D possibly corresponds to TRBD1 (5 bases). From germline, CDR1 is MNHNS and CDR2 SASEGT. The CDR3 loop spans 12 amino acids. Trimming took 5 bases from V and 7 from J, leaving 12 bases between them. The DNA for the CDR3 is TGTGCCAGCAGTCAATCGCACAGGGAGCAGTACTTC. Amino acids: CASSQSHREQYF.

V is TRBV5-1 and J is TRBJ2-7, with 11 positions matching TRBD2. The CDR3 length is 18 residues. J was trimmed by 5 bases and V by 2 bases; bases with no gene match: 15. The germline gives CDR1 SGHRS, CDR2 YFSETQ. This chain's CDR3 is CASSLGFGGGTSGDEQYF. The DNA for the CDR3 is TGCGCCAGCAGCTTAGGTTTCGGTGGCGGGACTAGCGGCGACGAGCAGTACTTC.